The TCR beta chain under discussion was sequenced for a study of blood T cell repertoires in COVID-19. Across the whole study: COVID-19 samples, acute and convalescent, were from the United States, Italy and Spain. T cells, B-cell-depleted T cells, or PBMCs supplied cDNA or gDNA.

This clone was seen only once. The CDR3 runs 15 residues. CDR1 is MGHDK, CDR2 SYGVNS, per germline. J lost 7 bases, V lost 3 bases, and 9 bases had no gene match. In the original analysis: Reference gene primer amplification yielded estimated nucleated cell counts. The method was immunoSEQ multiplex PCR; TCRdb's version includes in-frame clones alone and lacks a portion of them. From that table come the V and J calls and clone size; the DNA was used to work out D and trimming. The sample shows about 220,000 clones, around 81% of them seen only once. What was sequenced was peripheral blood. The chain uses TRBV25-1 and TRBJ1-1; 9 nucleotides agree with TRBD1. This receptor was identified in a woman aged 55-69 years with acute or convalescent COVID-19. CDR3 nucleotides: TGTGCCAGCAGTGATCTCCGGACAGGGGCTCTTGAAGCTTTCTTT. Its translation: CASSDLRTGALEAFF.